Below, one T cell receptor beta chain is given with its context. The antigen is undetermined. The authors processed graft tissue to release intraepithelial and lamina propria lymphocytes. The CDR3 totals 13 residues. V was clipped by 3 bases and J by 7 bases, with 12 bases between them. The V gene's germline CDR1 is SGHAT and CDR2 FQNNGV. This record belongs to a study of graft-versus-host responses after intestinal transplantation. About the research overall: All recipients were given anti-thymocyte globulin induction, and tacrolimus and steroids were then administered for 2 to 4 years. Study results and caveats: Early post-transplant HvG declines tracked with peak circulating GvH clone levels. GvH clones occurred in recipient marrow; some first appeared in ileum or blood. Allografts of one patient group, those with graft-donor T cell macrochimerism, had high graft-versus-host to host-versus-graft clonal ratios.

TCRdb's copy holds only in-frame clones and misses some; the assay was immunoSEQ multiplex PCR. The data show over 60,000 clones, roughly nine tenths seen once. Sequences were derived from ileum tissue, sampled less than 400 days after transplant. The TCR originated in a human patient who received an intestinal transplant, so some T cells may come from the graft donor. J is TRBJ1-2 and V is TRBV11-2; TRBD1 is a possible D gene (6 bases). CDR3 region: CASSFRGLGGYTF. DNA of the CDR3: TGTGCCAGCAGCTTCCGGGGGCTCGGTGGCTACACCTTC.